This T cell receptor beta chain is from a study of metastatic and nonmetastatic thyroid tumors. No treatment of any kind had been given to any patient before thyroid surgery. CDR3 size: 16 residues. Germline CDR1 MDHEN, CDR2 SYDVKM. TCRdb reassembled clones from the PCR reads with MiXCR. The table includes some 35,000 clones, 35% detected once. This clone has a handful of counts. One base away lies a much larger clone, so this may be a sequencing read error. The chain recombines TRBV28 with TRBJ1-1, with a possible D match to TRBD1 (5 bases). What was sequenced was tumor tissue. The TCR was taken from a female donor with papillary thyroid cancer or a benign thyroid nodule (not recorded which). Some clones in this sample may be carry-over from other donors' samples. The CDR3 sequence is CAGSLSPGSMNTEAFF. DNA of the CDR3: TGTGCCGGCAGTTTATCACCAGGGTCGATGAACACTGAAGCTTTCTTT. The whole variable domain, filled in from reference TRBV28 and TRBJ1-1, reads DVKVTQSSRYLVKRTGEKVFLECVQDMDHENMFWYRQDPGLGLRLIYFSYDVKMKEKGDIPEGYSVSREKKERFSLILESASTNQTSMYLCAGSLSPGSMNTEAFFGQGTRLTVV.